These T cell receptor beta chains were read from a single sample in a study of cytomegalovirus exposure and HLA in healthy donors. The assay was immunoSEQ multiplex PCR, and TCRdb's table has in-frame clones only and misses some. The sample includes 150,000 to 200,000 clones, roughly 80% of them seen just once. The sequencing input was PBMCs. The receptors come from a woman under 30 in good health and CMV-seronegative. The CDR3 runs from the conserved cysteine through the conserved F or W. A D gene is named only where the DNA matches it firmly. A row's size may be missing; if present it is once, few, many or a size class.

d_call j_call v_call clone_size cdr3_nt cdr3_aa
TRBD2 TRBJ2-3 TRBV27 . TGTGCCAGCATCTCGGGACTAGGGGCAGATACGCAGTATTTT CASISGLGADTQYF
. TRBJ1-5 TRBV29-1 few TGCAGCGTAGGGGCAGGGGAGAATCAGCCCCAGCATTTT CSVGAGENQPQHF
. TRBJ1-1 TRBV5-1 . TGCGCCAGCAGCTTGCCAGACATGAACACTGAAGCTTTCTTT CASSLPDMNTEAFF
TRBD1 TRBJ2-1 TRBV10-1 . TGCGCCAGCAGTCGAACAGGGGGTCAGTTCTTC CASSRTGGQFF
. TRBJ1-2 TRBV5-8 . TGTGCCAGCAGCACCCGGACATTTGGCTACACCTTC CASSTRTFGYTF
. TRBJ1-5 TRBV27 . TGTGCCAGCAGTTTAGTTTCAGGTCAGCCCCAGCATTTT CASSLVSGQPQHF
TRBD1 TRBJ2-5 TRBV11-3 . TGTGCCAGCAGCTTAGGACAGGGCCTCGGGGAGACCCAGTACTTC CASSLGQGLGETQYF
TRBD2 TRBJ2-1 TRBV4-3 . TGCGCCAGCAGCCACCAGAGCGGGAGTGATGAGCAGTTCTTC CASSHQSGSDEQFF
TRBD2 TRBJ2-1 TRBV29-1 . TGCAGCGTCGTAGCGGGAGAATCCTACAATGAGCAGTTCTTC CSVVAGESYNEQFF
TRBD1 TRBJ1-3 TRBV7-8 . TGTGCCAGCAGCTTAGCGACAGGGACCTCTGGAAACACCATATATTTT CASSLATGTSGNTIYF
. TRBJ1-5 TRBV4-2 few TGTGCCAGCAGCCAAGTCACATATAGCAATCAGCCCCAGCATTTT CASSQVTYSNQPQHF
. TRBJ1-1 TRBV11-3 once TGTGCCAGCAGCTTCTACAGAAGCACTGAAGCTTTCTTT CASSFYRSTEAFF
. TRBJ1-4 TRBV6-5 . TGTGCCAGCAGTCAGTCCCGGGAGAGGCTGTTTTTT CASSQSRERLFF
. TRBJ2-3 TRBV6-1 . TGTGCCAGCAGTGAATCCGGGATCGGTACAGATACGCAGTATTTT CASSESGIGTDTQYF
TRBD1 TRBJ1-1 TRBV11-2 . TGTGCCAGCGATAGGACAGGGGGCACTGAAGCTTTCTTT CASDRTGGTEAFF
TRBD1 TRBJ2-5 TRBV6-1 . TGTGCCAGCAGTGAAGCGAAAAACGGACAGGGGGCATGGGAGACCCAGTACTTC CASSEAKNGQGAWETQYF
TRBD1 TRBJ1-1 TRBV6-5 . TGTGCCAGCAGTTCCGGGACAGGGGTTGAAGCTTTCTTT CASSSGTGVEAFF
TRBD1 TRBJ1-2 TRBV28 once TGTGCCAGCAGTTTGGAGGCTCAGGGGGCGCGGGGCTACACCTTC CASSLEAQGARGYTF
. TRBJ1-3 TRBV30 . TGTGCCGTCGAATACGGTACTGGAAACACCATATATTTT CAVEYGTGNTIYF
. TRBJ2-6 TRBV4-2 . TGTGCCAGCAGCCAGGGCAGGGGGGCCAACGTCCTGACTTTC CASSQGRGANVLTF
TRBD2 TRBJ2-3 TRBV4-3 . TGCGCCAGCAGCCAAGATGGACTAGATTTGGGAGATACGCAGTATTTT CASSQDGLDLGDTQYF
. TRBJ2-3 TRBV7-8 . TGTGCCAGCAGCTTAACTGCAAATACGCAGTATTTT CASSLTANTQYF
TRBD2 TRBJ2-1 TRBV30 . TGTGCCTGGACCGGGCGGGAGAGCGGTGAGCAGTTCTTC CAWTGRESGEQFF
TRBD2 TRBJ2-1 TRBV19 . TGTGCCAGTAGTGCTGGACTAGCGGCGTACAATGAGCAGTTCTTC CASSAGLAAYNEQFF
. TRBJ2-3 TRBV18 . TGTGCCAGCTCACCGTTGCAGATTAGCACAGATACGCAGTATTTT CASSPLQISTDTQYF
. TRBJ1-3 TRBV28 . TGTGCCAGCAGTTTACCTCCCCTCGCCCAGGGAAGAAAAATCCCCTCCTCTGGAAACACCATATATTTT CASSLPPLAQGRKIPSSGNTIYF
TRBD1 TRBJ1-5 TRBV27 . TGTGCCAGCAGTTTCTCCGGGACAGGGTTGCCCCAGCATTTT CASSFSGTGLPQHF
TRBD1 TRBJ1-5 TRBV7-2 . TGTGCCAGCAGCTTAGGAGACAGGGGTAGCGATCAGCCCCAGCATTTT CASSLGDRGSDQPQHF
. TRBJ1-1 TRBV28 . TGTGCCAGCAGTTTATTTATCCCCGACAGGGAAGCTTTCTTT CASSLFIPDREAFF
TRBD2 TRBJ2-5 TRBV9 . TGTGCCAGCAGCGAAAACCCTCTAGCGGGAGTGAGAGAGACCCAGTACTTC CASSENPLAGVRETQYF
. TRBJ1-2 TRBV6-5 . TGTGCCAGCAGTGTCAGGGTTCCCGAGGCTTATGGCTACACCTTC CASSVRVPEAYGYTF
TRBD1 TRBJ1-1 TRBV7-9 . TGTGCCAGCAGCTTAGTTCAGGGGGAGAACACTGAAGCTTTCTTT CASSLVQGENTEAFF
TRBD2 TRBJ2-2 TRBV11-2 . TGTGCCAGCAGCGCTGGGGGGAGGGCCACCGGGGAGCTGTTTTTT CASSAGGRATGELFF
TRBD1 TRBJ1-2 TRBV29-1 . TGCAGCGTTGGGGACAGGCACGATAGCTACACCTTC CSVGDRHDSYTF
. TRBJ2-6 TRBV7-8 . TGTGCCAGCAGCCCTCGCGAGGGTACCAACGTCCTGACTTTC CASSPREGTNVLTF
. TRBJ1-1 TRBV10-3 . TGTGCCATCAGTGCGGAGTACACTGAAGCTTTCTTT CAISAEYTEAFF
TRBD2 TRBJ2-2 TRBV5-1 few TGCGCCAGCAGAATAGCGGGACCCGACACCGGGGAGCTGTTTTTT CASRIAGPDTGELFF
. TRBJ2-5 TRBV4-3 few TGCGCCAGCAGCCAAGAGCGGGTGGGGAGGATGGAGACCCAGTACTTC CASSQERVGRMETQYF
. TRBJ2-3 TRBV27 . TGTGCCAGCAGAGTTCGGGGAAGTCCAGATACGCAGTATTTT CASRVRGSPDTQYF
. TRBJ1-5 TRBV19 . TGTGCCAGCAACCGGGAGCTTTGGGATCAGCCCCAGCATTTT CASNRELWDQPQHF
TRBD2 TRBJ2-7 TRBV19 . TGTGCCAGTAGTATGGGGACTAGCGGAGGGAACGAGCAGTACTTC CASSMGTSGGNEQYF
. TRBJ2-1 TRBV29-1 . TGCAGCGTTGTGGGAAAAGGGGGTGAGCAGTTCTTC CSVVGKGGEQFF
. TRBJ2-3 TRBV18 . TGTGCCAGCCTCACAGATTACTCCACAGATACGCAGTATTTT CASLTDYSTDTQYF
. TRBJ2-3 TRBV19 . TGTGCCAGTAGTAAGCCGGGACTGGGCACAGATACGCAGTATTTT CASSKPGLGTDTQYF
. TRBJ1-1 TRBV7-9 once TGTGCCAGCAGCTTAGGCAGGGGAGACACTGAAGCTTTCTTT CASSLGRGDTEAFF
. TRBJ1-2 TRBV6-6 . TGTGCCAGCAGCCGGGACATTCGGGGCTACACCTTC CASSRDIRGYTF
TRBD1 TRBJ1-1 TRBV10-2 . TGCGCCAGCAGTGTTTCAGGGGGGCTAGGCACTGAAGCTTTCTTT CASSVSGGLGTEAFF
TRBD2 TRBJ2-5 TRBV27 few TGTGCCAGCAGTTCGAGCAGCGGGAGGCAAGAGACCCAGTACTTC CASSSSSGRQETQYF
TRBD2 TRBJ2-3 TRBV6-6 . TGTGCCAGCAGTTACCCTAGCGGAGGCACAGATACGCAGTATTTT CASSYPSGGTDTQYF
. TRBJ1-1 TRBV30 few TGTGCTTTAGAAGGAGGGGACACTGAAGCTTTCTTT CALEGGDTEAFF
TRBD1 TRBJ1-2 TRBV7-2 . TGTGCCAGCACGAGGATGACAGGGGACTATGGCTACACCTTC CASTRMTGDYGYTF
TRBD2 TRBJ2-7 TRBV10-1 . TGCGCCAGCAGTCCGGGACTAGCGGGTATGGGGGAGCAGTACTTC CASSPGLAGMGEQYF
TRBD2 TRBJ2-1 TRBV7-9 . TGTGCCAGCAGCCCCGGGACTAGCGGGAGAGGGTACAATGAGCAGTTCTTC CASSPGTSGRGYNEQFF
. TRBJ1-4 TRBV19 . TGTGCCAGTAGCCATGCCTACGAAAAACTGTTTTTT CASSHAYEKLFF
TRBD1 TRBJ1-1 TRBV5-1 . TGCGCCAGCAGCTTTTCCGGGACAGGGGCCGCTGGGACTGAAGCTTTCTTT CASSFSGTGAAGTEAFF
. TRBJ2-5 TRBV30 once TGTGCCTGGCACCGACTCGGCGGAGAGACCCAGTACTTC CAWHRLGGETQYF
. TRBJ1-5 TRBV5-5 few TGTGCCAGCAGCTCAGGGGCCGGCAATCAGCCCCAGCATTTT CASSSGAGNQPQHF
TRBD1 TRBJ1-1 TRBV25-1 . TGTGCCAGCAGTGAACAACCGGGACAGGGTAGCACCGAAGCTTTCTTT CASSEQPGQGSTEAFF
. TRBJ2-1 TRBV7-7 . TGTGCTAGCAGCCCCGGGGTTAACTACAATGAGCAGCTCTTC CASSPGVNYNEQLF